This T cell receptor beta chain comes out of a study of T cell repertoires in cytomegalovirus infection. The CDR3 sequence is 15 residues long. With 6 bases clipped from V and 7 bases from J, the junction kept 9 bases outside the gene matches. Notes on this clonotype: Being one base from a much bigger clone, this may be a read error.

TCRdb re-analysed the reads in MiXCR, keeping a single row per CDR3 protein. The sample lists approximately 500,000 distinct CDR3 sequences; 15% to 20% were seen once. This chain links TRBV12-3 or TRBV12-4 with TRBJ2-2; the match to TRBD1 covers 9 bases. Sequenced input: CD8+ T cells from PBMCs. The receptor's source is a human donor in good health (CMV status not recorded). Some clones in this sample may be carry-over from other donors' samples. CDR3: CASRRTGDRIGELFF. CDR3 coding DNA: TGTGCCAGCAGGCGGACAGGGGATCGCATCGGGGAGCTGTTTTTT.